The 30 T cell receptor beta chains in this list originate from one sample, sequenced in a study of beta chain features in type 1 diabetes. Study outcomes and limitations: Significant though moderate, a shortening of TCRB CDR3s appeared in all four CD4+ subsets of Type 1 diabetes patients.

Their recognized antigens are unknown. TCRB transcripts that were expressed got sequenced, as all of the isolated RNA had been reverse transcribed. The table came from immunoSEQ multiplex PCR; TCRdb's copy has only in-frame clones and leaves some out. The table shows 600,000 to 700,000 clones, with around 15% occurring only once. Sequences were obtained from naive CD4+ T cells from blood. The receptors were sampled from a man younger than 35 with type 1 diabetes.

The CDR3 sequence is CAITGGTGEYNEQFF. The DNA of the CDR3 is TGTGCCATCACCGGCGGGACAGGGGAATACAATGAGCAGTTCTTC. The V gene is TRBV10-3, the J gene TRBJ2-1, with 10 bases aligning to TRBD1. From germline, CDR1 is ENHRY and CDR2 SYGVKD. The CDR3 has 15 amino acids. J lost 4 bases, V lost 7 bases, and 7 bases had no gene match.

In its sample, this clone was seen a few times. Here the CDR3 DNA reads TGTGCCAGCAGCTCGCAGGGGGAATCCTACAATGAGCAGTTCTTC. Translation gives CASSSQGESYNEQFF. J is TRBJ2-1 and V is TRBV7-2, with 7 bases that match TRBD1. V was pared by 4 bases and J by 1 base, with 4 bases of the junction left unmatched. This CDR3 has 15 amino acids. Germline CDR1 SGHTA, CDR2 FQGNSA.

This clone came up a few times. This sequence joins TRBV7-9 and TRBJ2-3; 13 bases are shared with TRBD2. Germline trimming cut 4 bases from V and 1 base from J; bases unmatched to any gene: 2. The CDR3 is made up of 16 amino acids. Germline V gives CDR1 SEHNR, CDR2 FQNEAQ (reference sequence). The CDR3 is CASSSGLAGGTDTQYF. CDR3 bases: TGTGCCAGCAGCTCCGGACTAGCGGGGGGCACAGATACGCAGTATTTT.

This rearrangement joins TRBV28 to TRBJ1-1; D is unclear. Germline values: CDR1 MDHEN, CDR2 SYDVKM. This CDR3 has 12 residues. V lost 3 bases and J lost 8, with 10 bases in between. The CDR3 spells CASSFRGAEAFF. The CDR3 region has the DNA TGTGCCAGCAGTTTTCGGGGTGCCGAAGCTTTCTTT.

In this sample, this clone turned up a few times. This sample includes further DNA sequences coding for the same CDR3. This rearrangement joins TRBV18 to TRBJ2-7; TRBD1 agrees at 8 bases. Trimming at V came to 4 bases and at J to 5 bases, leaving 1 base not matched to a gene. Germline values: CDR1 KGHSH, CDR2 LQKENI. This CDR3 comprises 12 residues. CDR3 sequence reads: CASSLDRDEQYF. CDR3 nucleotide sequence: TGTGCCAGCTCACTGGACAGGGACGAGCAGTACTTC.

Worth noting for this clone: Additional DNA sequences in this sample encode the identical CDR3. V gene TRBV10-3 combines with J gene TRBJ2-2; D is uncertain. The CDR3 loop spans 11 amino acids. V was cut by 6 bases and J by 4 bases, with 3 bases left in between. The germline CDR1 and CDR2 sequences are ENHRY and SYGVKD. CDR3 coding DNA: TGTGCCATCAGCGGCACCGGGGAGCTGTTTTTT. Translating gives CAISGTGELFF.

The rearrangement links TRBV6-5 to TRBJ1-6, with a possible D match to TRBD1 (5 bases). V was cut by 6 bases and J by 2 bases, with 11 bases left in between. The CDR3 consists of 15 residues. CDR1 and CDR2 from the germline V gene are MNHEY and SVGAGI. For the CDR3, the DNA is TGTGCCAGCAGCCGAGGGGCCGCCTATAATTCACCCCTCCACTTT. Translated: CASSRGAAYNSPLHF.

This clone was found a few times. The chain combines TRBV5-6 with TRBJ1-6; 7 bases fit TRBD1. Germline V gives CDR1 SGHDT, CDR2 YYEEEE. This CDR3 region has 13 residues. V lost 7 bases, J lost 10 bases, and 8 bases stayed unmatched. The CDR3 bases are TGTGCCAGCGGCCGGGACAGCGGGTCACCCCTCCACTTT. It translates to CASGRDSGSPLHF.

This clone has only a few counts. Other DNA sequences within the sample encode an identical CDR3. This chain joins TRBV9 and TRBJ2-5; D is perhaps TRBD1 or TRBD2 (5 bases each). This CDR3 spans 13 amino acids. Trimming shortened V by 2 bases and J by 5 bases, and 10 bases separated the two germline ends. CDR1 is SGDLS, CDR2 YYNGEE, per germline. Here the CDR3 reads CASSVGTRETQYF. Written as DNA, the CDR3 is TGTGCCAGCAGCGTCGGGACGAGGGAGACCCAGTACTTC. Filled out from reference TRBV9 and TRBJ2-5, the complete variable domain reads DSGVTQTPKHLITATGQRVTLRCSPRSGDLSVYWYQQSLDQGLQFLIQYYNGEERAKGNILERFSAQQFPDLHSELNLSSLELGDSALYFCASSVGTRETQYFGPGTRLLVL.

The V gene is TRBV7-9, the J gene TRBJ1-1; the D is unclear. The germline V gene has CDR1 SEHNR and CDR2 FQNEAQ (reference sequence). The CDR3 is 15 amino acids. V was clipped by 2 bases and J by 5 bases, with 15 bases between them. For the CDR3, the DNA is TGTGCCAGCAGCTTACGGTGGACTTCTGAGACTGAAGCTTTCTTT. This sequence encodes CASSLRWTSETEAFF.

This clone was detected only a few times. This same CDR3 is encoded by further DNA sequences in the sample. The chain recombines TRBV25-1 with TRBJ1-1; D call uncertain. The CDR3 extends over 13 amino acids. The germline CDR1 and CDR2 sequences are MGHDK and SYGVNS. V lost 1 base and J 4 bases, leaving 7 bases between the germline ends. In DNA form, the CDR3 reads TGTGCCAGCAGTGAATTAACAGCCACTGAAGCTTTCTTT. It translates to CASSELTATEAFF.

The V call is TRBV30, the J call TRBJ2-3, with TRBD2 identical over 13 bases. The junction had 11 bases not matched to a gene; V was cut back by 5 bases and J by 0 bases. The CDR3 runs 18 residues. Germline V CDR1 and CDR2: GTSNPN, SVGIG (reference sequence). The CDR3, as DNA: TGTGCCTGGTCCGTCCCGGGACTAGCGGGGCTTAGCACAGATACGCAGTATTTT. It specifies CAWSVPGLAGLSTDTQYF.

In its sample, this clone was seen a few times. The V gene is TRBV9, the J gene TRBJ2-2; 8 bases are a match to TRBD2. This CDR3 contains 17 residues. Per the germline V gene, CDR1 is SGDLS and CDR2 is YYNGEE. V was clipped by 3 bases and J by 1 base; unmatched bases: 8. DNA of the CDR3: TGTGCCAGCAGCGAGAGCAGCGGGGGATTGAACACCGGGGAGCTGTTTTTT. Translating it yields CASSESSGGLNTGELFF.

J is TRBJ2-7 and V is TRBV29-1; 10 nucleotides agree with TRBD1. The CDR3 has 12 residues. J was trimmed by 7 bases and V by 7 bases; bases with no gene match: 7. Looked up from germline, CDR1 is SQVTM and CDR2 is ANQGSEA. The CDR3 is CSAGGQGFEQYF. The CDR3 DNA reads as TGCAGCGCTGGGGGACAGGGGTTTGAGCAGTACTTC.

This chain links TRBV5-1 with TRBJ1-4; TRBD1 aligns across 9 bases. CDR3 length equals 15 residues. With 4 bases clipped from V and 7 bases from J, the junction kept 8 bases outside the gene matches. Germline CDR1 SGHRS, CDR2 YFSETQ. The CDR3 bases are TGCGCCAGCAGCCCGGCTGGGACAGGGACTGAAAAACTGTTTTTT. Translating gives CASSPAGTGTEKLFF.

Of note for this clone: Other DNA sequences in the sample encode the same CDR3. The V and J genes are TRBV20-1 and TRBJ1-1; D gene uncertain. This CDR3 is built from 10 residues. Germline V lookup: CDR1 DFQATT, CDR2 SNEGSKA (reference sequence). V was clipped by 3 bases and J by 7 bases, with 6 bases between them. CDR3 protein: CSASRIEAFF. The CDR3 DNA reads TGCAGTGCTAGTCGGATTGAAGCTTTCTTT.

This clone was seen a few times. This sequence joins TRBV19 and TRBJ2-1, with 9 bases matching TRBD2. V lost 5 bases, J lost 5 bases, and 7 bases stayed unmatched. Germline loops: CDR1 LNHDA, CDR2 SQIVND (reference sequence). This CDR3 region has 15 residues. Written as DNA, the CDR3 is TGTGCCAGTAGTGCCCCTAGCGGGGTGGACAATGAGCAGTTCTTC. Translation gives CASSAPSGVDNEQFF.

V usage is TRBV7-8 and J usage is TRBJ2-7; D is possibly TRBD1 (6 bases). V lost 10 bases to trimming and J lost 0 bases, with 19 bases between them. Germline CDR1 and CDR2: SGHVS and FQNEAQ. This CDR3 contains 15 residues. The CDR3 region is CATEEWDTVSYEQYF. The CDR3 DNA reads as TGTGCCACGGAAGAATGGGACACCGTCTCCTACGAGCAGTACTTC. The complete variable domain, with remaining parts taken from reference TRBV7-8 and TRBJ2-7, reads GAGVSQSPRYKVAKRGQDVALRCDPISGHVSLFWYQQALGQGPEFLTYFQNEAQLDKSGLPSDRFFAERPEGSVSTLKIQRTQQEDSAVYLCATEEWDTVSYEQYFGPGTRLTVT.

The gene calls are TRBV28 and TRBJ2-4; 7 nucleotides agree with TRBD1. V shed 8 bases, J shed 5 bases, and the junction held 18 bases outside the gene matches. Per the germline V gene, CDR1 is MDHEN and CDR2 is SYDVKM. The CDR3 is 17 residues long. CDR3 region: CASGLTGDGEYQNIQYF. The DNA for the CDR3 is TGTGCCAGCGGTCTCACAGGGGACGGTGAATACCAAAACATTCAGTACTTC.

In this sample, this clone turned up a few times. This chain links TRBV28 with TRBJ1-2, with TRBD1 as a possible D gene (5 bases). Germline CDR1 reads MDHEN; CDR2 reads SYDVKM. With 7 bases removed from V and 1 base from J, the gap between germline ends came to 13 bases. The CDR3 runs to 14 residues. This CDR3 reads CASIPGGNNYGYTF. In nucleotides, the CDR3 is TGTGCCAGCATCCCGGGGGGAAATAACTATGGCTACACCTTC.

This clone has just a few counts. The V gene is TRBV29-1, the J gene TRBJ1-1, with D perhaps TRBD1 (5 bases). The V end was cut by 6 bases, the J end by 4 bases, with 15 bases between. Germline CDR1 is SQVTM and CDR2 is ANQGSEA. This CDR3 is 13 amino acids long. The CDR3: CSVDPKGITEAFF. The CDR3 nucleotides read TGCAGCGTCGACCCGAAGGGGATCACTGAAGCTTTCTTT.

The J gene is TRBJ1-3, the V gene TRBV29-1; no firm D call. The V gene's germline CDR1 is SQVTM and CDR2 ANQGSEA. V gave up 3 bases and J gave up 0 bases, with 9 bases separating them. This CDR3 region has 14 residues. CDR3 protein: CSVDGVGSGNTIYF. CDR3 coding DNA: TGCAGCGTTGATGGGGTCGGCTCTGGAAACACCATATATTTT.

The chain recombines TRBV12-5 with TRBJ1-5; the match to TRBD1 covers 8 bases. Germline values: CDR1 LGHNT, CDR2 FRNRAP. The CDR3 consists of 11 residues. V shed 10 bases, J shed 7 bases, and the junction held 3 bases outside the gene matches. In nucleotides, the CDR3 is TGTGCTAACAGGGGGAAACAGCCCCAGCATTTT. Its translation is CANRGKQPQHF.

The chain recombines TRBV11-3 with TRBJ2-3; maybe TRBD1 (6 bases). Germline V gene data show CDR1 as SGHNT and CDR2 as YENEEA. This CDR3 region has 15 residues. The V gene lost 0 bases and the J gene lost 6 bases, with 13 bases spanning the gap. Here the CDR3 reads CASSLDGQKWDTQYF. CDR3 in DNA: TGTGCCAGCAGCTTAGATGGACAGAAATGGGATACGCAGTATTTT.

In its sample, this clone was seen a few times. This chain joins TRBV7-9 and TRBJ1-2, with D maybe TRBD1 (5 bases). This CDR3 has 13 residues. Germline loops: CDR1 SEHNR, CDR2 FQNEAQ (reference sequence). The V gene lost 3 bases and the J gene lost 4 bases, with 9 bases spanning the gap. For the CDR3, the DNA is TGTGCCAGCAGCTTCCAGGGAGTCTATGGCTACACCTTC. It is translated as CASSFQGVYGYTF.

As DNA, the CDR3 is TGTGCCAGCCAGCCGGGACAGCTGTCCTACGAGCAGTACTTC. Its translation is CASQPGQLSYEQYF. J is TRBJ2-7 and V is TRBV7-9, with 7 positions matching TRBD1. The trim removed 8 bases at V and 1 base at J, leaving 8 bases unmatched. Germline V gives CDR1 SEHNR, CDR2 FQNEAQ (reference sequence). This CDR3 comprises 14 residues. Full variable domain (outside the CDR3, taken from reference TRBV7-9 and TRBJ2-7): DTGVSQNPRHKITKRGQNVTFRCDPISEHNRLYWYRQTLGQGPEFLTYFQNEAQLEKSRLLSDRFSAERPKGSFSTLEIQRTEQGDSAMYLCASQPGQLSYEQYFGPGTRLTVT.

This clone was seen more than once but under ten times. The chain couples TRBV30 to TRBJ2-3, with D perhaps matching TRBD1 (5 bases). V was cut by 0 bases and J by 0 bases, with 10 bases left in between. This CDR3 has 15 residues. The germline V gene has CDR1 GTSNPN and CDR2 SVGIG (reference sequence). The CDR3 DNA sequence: TGTGCCTGGAGTGTACAGGCAACTAGCACAGATACGCAGTATTTT. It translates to CAWSVQATSTDTQYF.

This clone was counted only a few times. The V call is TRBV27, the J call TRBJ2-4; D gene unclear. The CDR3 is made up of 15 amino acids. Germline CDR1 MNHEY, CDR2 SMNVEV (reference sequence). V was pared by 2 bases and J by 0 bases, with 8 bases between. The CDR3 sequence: CASSLNILAKNIQYF. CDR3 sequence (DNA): TGTGCCAGCAGTTTAAACATCCTAGCCAAAAACATTCAGTACTTC.

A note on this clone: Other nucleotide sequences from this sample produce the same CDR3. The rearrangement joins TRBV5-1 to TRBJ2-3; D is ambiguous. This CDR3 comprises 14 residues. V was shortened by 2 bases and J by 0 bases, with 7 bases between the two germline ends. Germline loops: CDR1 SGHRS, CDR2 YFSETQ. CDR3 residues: CASSLDTSTDTQYF. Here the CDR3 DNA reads TGCGCCAGCAGCTTAGACACGAGCACAGATACGCAGTATTTT.

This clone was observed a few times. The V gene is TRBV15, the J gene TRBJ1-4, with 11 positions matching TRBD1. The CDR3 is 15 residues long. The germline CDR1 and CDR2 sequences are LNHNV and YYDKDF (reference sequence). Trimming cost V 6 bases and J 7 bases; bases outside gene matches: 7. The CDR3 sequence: CATRIAGTGGEKLFF. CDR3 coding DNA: TGTGCCACCAGAATCGCCGGGACAGGGGGTGAAAAACTGTTTTTT.